The sequence of this T cell receptor (beta chain) was determined in a study of technical replicates of blood from a handful of donors. The V end was cut by 5 bases, the J end by 5 bases, with 9 bases between. The CDR3 is 13 residues long. The germline V gene has CDR1 MNHEY and CDR2 SVGAGI. Some clones are missing from TCRdb's copy, which holds only in-frame ones; the method was immunoSEQ multiplex PCR. The sample has some 85,000 clones; around 94% are singletons. The specimen was T cells isolated from PBMCs. The rearrangement uses TRBV6-5 and TRBJ2-2; tentative D call: TRBD2 (6 bases). The clonotype comes from a human donor in good health. CDR3 in amino acids: CASSLGGTGELFF. The CDR3 DNA follows: TGTGCCAGCAGTCTGGGGGGTACCGGGGAGCTGTTTTTT.